The rows below give T cell receptor beta chains drawn from one sample of a study of T cell repertoires in cytomegalovirus infection. TCRdb analysed the reads with MiXCR anew, one entry per CDR3 protein. The sample includes about 260,000 distinct CDR3 sequences, roughly 15% of them seen just once. The sequenced material came from PBMCs. The receptors come from a human donor in good health (CMV status not recorded). Some clones in this sample may be carry-over from other donors' samples. Each CDR3 is given with its conserved first and last residue. D genes are given only for firm matches. Not every row has a clone size; where given, it reads once, few, many or a size class.

j_gene | v_gene | d_gene | abundance | CDR3nt | CDR3aa
TRBJ2-2 | TRBV28 | NA | NA | TGTGCCAGCAGTTCTACAGGGGAGGTTACCGGGGAGCTGTTTTTT | CASSSTGEVTGELFF
TRBJ2-3 | TRBV12-3/TRBV12-4 | TRBD2 | many | TGTGCCAGCAGTCTCGGGGGTAGCGGGGATACGCAGTATTTT | CASSLGGSGDTQYF
TRBJ1-6 | TRBV28 | TRBD1 | NA | TGTGCCAGCAGCCCTAAAGGACAGGGGGCGGGATATTCACCCCTCCACTTT | CASSPKGQGAGYSPLHF
TRBJ1-5 | TRBV7-8 | NA | few | TGTGCCAGCAGCTTAGGGCGACAGTGGACGAATCAGCCCCAGCATTTT | CASSLGRQWTNQPQHF
TRBJ2-7 | TRBV7-2 | NA | many | TGTGCCAGCAGCCGCAATATCGGAACCCCCTACGAGCAGTACTTC | CASSRNIGTPYEQYF
TRBJ1-5 | TRBV19 | TRBD1 | many | TGTGCCAGCACGGACAGGGGCGGCAATCAGCCCCAGCATTTT | CASTDRGGNQPQHF
TRBJ1-1 | TRBV25-1 | NA | NA | TGTGCCAGCTCCACCCCCCCTGACACTGAAGCTTTCTTT | CASSTPPDTEAFF
TRBJ2-3 | TRBV15 | NA | NA | TGTGCCACCAGCAGAGAGTCGGGGAGGATAGGAGATACGCAGTATTTT | CATSRESGRIGDTQYF
TRBJ1-1 | TRBV11-1 | NA | many | TGTGCCAGCAGCCCCTGGGACGGGAACACTGAAGCTTTCTTT | CASSPWDGNTEAFF
TRBJ2-7 | TRBV20-1 | TRBD2 | NA | TGCAGTGCTACCCTCGGGACTAGCGGAGGAAGGAGCTCCTACGAGCAGTACTTC | CSATLGTSGGRSSYEQYF
TRBJ2-2 | TRBV20-1 | NA | NA | TGCAGTGCTAGAGATCTCGGTAGGACCAACACCGGGGAGCTGTTTTTT | CSARDLGRTNTGELFF
TRBJ2-7 | TRBV7-2 | NA | many | TGTGCCAGCAGCCACGGCTCCTACGAGCAGTACTTC | CASSHGSYEQYF
TRBJ2-7 | TRBV6-2/TRBV6-3 | TRBD1 | many | TGTGCCAGCGGAACAGGGGGCTCCTACGAGCAGTACTTC | CASGTGGSYEQYF
TRBJ2-5 | TRBV7-2 | NA | many | TGTGCCAGCAGCCCGAGCGGTGGAGAGACCCAGTACTTC | CASSPSGGETQYF
TRBJ2-3 | TRBV10-3 | TRBD2 | few | TGTGCCATCAGTGAGAGTGAGGCGGGGGGTTCGGATACGCAGTATTTT | CAISESEAGGSDTQYF
TRBJ2-2 | TRBV19 | NA | few | TGTGCCAGTAGGAGAGGGGGAACGTCCACCGGGGAGCTGTTTTTT | CASRRGGTSTGELFF
TRBJ2-7 | TRBV4-3 | NA | NA | TGCGCCAGCAGCCAAGTGTGGGACGGACACTACGAGCAGTACTTC | CASSQVWDGHYEQYF
TRBJ1-2 | TRBV12-3/TRBV12-4 | NA | NA | TGTGCCAGCAGTGGCAGGGGTCGGGGCTATGGCTACACCTTC | CASSGRGRGYGYTF
TRBJ1-1 | TRBV19 | TRBD1 | NA | TGTGCCAGTGGGGACAGACCCAACACTGAAGCTTTCTTT | CASGDRPNTEAFF
TRBJ2-7 | TRBV7-2 | TRBD1 | NA | TGTGCCAGCAGCCGAATGACAGGGTCCTACGAGCAGTACTTC | CASSRMTGSYEQYF
TRBJ2-3 | TRBV5-4 | TRBD2 | NA | TGTGCCAGCAGCGGGGGACTAGCGGGAATAGCTACGCAGTATTTT | CASSGGLAGIATQYF
TRBJ1-5 | TRBV19 | NA | many | TGTGCCAGTAGTATCCAACAGGGAGGCCAGCCCCAGCATTTT | CASSIQQGGQPQHF
TRBJ2-1 | TRBV6-1 | NA | many | TGTGCCAGCAGCGACGAGGGGGGGGGTTACAATGAGCAGTTCTTC | CASSDEGGGYNEQFF
TRBJ1-1 | TRBV20-1 | NA | NA | TGCAGTGCTAGAAGAGCGGGGAACACTGAAGCTTTCTTT | CSARRAGNTEAFF
TRBJ1-1 | TRBV5-6 | NA | NA | TGTGCCAGCAGCTTGGGAGCGCCGAACACTGAAGCTTTCTTT | CASSLGAPNTEAFF
TRBJ2-1 | TRBV5-5 | NA | NA | TGTGCCAGCAGCTTGTCCGGTCAGCCCTACAATGAGCAGTTCTTC | CASSLSGQPYNEQFF
TRBJ2-6 | TRBV29-1 | NA | few | TGCAGCGTTGAGGTTGGGGGTAACGGGGCCAACGTCCTGACTTTC | CSVEVGGNGANVLTF
TRBJ2-7 | TRBV5-1 | TRBD1 | many | TGCGCCAGCAGCATACAGGGGGTTAACACCTACGAGCAGTACTTC | CASSIQGVNTYEQYF
TRBJ2-7 | TRBV20-1 | TRBD2 | NA | TGCAGTGCTCGAAGACTAGCGGGAGAGGGTGAGCAGTACTTC | CSARRLAGEGEQYF
TRBJ1-2 | TRBV25-1 | NA | few | TGTGCCAGCAAAACCGGGACAAGAGCTAACTATGGCTACACCTTC | CASKTGTRANYGYTF
TRBJ1-2 | TRBV27 | TRBD1 | NA | TGTGCCAGCCGATCAGGGGACAGGAGCTACACCTTC | CASRSGDRSYTF
TRBJ1-5 | TRBV28 | NA | many | TGTGCCAGCAAGTGGGGAAATCAGCCCCAGCATTTT | CASKWGNQPQHF
TRBJ1-1 | TRBV5-1 | NA | NA | TGCGCCAGCAGCTTCCCGATCGGGTCTTCATCCCGTGCAACTGAAGCTTTCTTT | CASSFPIGSSSRATEAFF
TRBJ2-5 | TRBV7-2 | TRBD2 | many | TGTGCCAGCAGCTTAGATCCAGCGGGGGTACAAGAGACCCAGTACTTC | CASSLDPAGVQETQYF
TRBJ1-2 | TRBV7-9 | NA | many | TGTGCCAGCAGCTTACCAGGAGGCTATGGCTACACCTTC | CASSLPGGYGYTF
TRBJ2-3 | TRBV2 | NA | NA | TGTGCCAGCAGTGTGAATAGCGGTAGCACAGATGCGCAGTATTTT | CASSVNSGSTDAQYF
TRBJ2-5 | TRBV28 | NA | few | TGTGCCAGCAGTTCGGGACTCCCAAGGACCCAGTACTTC | CASSSGLPRTQYF
TRBJ2-1 | TRBV7-2 | TRBD2 | many | TGTGCCAGCAGCCAATCCCTAGCGGGAGGGATATTTAGGGAGCAGTTCTTC | CASSQSLAGGIFREQFF
TRBJ2-4 | TRBV4-3 | NA | few | TGCGCCAGCAGCCAAGGGGTAACCAAAAACATTCAGTACTTC | CASSQGVTKNIQYF
TRBJ2-7 | TRBV27 | NA | many | TGTGCCAGCTCCTTTATGGTGGCAGGGGGGTACGAGCAGTACTTC | CASSFMVAGGYEQYF
TRBJ1-5 | TRBV7-2 | NA | many | TGTGCCAGCAGCTTAGCGGCGGCGGGTAGCAATCAGCCCCAGCATTTT | CASSLAAAGSNQPQHF
TRBJ2-7 | TRBV29-1 | NA | NA | TGCAGCGTTACGGGGGACTACGAGCAGTACTTC | CSVTGDYEQYF
TRBJ1-3 | TRBV14 | NA | many | TGTGCCAGCAGCCAAGTTCCGTTTTTATCAGGGGAACGCAACACCATATATTTT | CASSQVPFLSGERNTIYF
TRBJ2-3 | TRBV7-3 | NA | few | TGTGCCAGCAGCTTACGCACCAGCACAGATACGCAGTATTTT | CASSLRTSTDTQYF
TRBJ2-7 | TRBV29-1 | TRBD2 | few | TGCAGCGTTGAAAGAGTAGTAGCGGGAGTAGGCGAGCAGTACTTC | CSVERVVAGVGEQYF